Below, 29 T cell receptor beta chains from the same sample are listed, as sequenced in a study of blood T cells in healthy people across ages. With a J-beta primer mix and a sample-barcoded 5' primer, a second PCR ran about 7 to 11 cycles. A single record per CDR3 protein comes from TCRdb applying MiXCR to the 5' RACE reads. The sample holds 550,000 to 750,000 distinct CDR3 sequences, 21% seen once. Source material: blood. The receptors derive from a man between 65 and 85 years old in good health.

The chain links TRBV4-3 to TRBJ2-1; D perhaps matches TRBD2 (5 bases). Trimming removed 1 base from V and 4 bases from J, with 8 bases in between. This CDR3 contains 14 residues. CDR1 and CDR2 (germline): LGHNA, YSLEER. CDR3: CASSQVGKYNEQFF. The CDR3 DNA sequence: TGCGCCAGCAGCCAAGTCGGGAAATACAATGAGCAGTTCTTC.

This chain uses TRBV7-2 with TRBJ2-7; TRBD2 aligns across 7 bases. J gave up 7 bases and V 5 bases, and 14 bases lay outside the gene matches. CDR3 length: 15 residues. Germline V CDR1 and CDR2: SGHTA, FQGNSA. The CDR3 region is CASSRGTNLAWEQYF. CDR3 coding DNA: TGTGCCAGCAGCCGAGGGACTAACCTAGCTTGGGAGCAGTACTTC.

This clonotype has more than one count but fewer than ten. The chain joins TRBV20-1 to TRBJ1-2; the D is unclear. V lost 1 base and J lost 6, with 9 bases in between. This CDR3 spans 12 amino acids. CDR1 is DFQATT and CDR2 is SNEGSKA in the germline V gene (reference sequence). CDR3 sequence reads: CSARGGINGYTF. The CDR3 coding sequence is TGCAGTGCTAGAGGGGGAATCAATGGCTACACCTTC.

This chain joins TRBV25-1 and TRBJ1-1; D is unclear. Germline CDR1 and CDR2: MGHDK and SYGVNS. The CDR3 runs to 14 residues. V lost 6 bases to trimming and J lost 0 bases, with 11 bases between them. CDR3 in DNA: TGTGCCAGCAGCGGAGTAAGTCTGAACACTGAAGCTTTCTTT. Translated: CASSGVSLNTEAFF.

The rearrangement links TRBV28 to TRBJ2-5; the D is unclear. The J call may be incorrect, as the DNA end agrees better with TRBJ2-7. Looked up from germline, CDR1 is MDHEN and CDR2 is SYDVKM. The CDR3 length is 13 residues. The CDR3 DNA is TGTGCCAGCAGTTTATACCAGATCTACGAGCAGTACTTC. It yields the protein CASSLYQIYEQYF.

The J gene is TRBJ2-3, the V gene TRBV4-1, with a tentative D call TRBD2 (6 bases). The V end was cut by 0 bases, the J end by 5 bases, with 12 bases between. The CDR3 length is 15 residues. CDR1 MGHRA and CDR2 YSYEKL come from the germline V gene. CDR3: CASSQEGRRGDTQYF. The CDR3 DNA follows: TGCGCCAGCAGCCAAGAAGGAAGGAGGGGAGATACGCAGTATTTT.

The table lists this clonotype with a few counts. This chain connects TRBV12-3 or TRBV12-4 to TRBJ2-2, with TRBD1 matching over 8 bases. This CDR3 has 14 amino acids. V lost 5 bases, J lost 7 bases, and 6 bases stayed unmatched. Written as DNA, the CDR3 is TGTGCCAGCAGTGGCAGGGGGCACGGCGGGGAGCTGTTTTTT. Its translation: CASSGRGHGGELFF.

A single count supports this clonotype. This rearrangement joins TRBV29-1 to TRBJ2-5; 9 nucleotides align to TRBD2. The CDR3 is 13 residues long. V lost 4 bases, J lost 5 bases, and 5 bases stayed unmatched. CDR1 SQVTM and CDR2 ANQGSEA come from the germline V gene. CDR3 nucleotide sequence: TGCAGCGTTGCGCTAGCGGGACAGGAGACCCAGTACTTC. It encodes CSVALAGQETQYF.

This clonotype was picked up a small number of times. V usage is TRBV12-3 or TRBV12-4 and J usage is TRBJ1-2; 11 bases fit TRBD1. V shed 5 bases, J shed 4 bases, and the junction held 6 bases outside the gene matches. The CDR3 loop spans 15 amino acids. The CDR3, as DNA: TGTGCCAGCAGTCCTGGCGGACAGGGGGCCTATGGCTACACCTTC. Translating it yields CASSPGGQGAYGYTF.

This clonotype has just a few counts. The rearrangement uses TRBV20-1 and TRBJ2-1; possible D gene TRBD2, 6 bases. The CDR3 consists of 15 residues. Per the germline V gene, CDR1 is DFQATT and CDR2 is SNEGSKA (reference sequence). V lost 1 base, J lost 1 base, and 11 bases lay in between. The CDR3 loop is CSARGQRASYNEQFF. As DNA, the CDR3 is TGCAGTGCTAGAGGCCAGCGGGCTTCCTACAATGAGCAGTTCTTC.

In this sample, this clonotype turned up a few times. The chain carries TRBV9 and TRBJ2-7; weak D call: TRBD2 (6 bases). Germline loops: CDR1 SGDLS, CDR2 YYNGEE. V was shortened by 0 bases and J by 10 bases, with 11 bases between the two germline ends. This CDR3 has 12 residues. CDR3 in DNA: TGTGCCAGCAGCGTAGTAGGAGGGGACCAGTACTTC. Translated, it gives CASSVVGGDQYF.

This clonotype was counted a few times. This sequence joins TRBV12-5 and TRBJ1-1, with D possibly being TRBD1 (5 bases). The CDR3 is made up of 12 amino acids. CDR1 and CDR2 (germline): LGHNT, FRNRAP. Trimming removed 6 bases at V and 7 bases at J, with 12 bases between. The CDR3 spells CASGLNGGEAFF. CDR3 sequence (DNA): TGTGCTAGTGGCTTAAACGGGGGTGAAGCTTTCTTT.

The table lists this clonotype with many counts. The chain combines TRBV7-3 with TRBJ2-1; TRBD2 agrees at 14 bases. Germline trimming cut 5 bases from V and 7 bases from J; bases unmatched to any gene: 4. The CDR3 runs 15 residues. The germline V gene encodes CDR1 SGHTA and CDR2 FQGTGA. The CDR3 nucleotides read TGTGCCAGCAGCCAAAGACTAGCGGGAGGGAATGAGCAGTTCTTC. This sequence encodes CASSQRLAGGNEQFF. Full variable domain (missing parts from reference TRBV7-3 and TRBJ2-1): GAGVSQTPSNKVTEKGKYVELRCDPISGHTALYWYRQSLGQGPEFLIYFQGTGAADDSGLPNDRFFAVRPEGSVSTLKIQRTERGDSAVYLCASSQRLAGGNEQFFGPGTRLTVL.

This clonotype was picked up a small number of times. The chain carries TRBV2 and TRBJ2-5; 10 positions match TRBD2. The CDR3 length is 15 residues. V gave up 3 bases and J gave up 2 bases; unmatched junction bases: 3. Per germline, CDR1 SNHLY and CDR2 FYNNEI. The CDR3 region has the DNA TGTGCCAGCAGTGATGTACTAGCGGGGCAAGAGACCCAGTACTTC. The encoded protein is CASSDVLAGQETQYF.

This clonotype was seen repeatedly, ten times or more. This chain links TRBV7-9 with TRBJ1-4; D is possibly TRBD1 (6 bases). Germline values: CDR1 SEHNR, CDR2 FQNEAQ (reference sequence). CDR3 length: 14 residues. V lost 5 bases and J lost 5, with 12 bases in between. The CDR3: CASSLGQLNEKLFF. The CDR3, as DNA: TGTGCCAGCAGCCTCGGACAGCTGAATGAAAAACTGTTTTTT.

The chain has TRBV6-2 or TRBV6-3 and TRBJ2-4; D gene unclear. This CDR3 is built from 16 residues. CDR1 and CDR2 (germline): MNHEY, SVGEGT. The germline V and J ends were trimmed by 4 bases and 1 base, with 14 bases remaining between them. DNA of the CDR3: TGTGCCAGCAGTTTGACCCCCAACGGGGCCAAAAACATTCAGTACTTC. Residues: CASSLTPNGAKNIQYF.

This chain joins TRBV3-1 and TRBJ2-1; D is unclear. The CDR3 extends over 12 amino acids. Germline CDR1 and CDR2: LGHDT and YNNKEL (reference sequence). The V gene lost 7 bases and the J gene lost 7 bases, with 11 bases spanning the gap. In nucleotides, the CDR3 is TGTGCCAGCACTTCCTCAGGTAATGAGCAGTTCTTC. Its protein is CASTSSGNEQFF.

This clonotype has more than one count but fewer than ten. Here the CDR3 reads CASSFLGQVSLPYGYTF. The CDR3 DNA is TGTGCCAGCAGTTTTCTAGGACAGGTCTCTCTTCCATATGGCTACACCTTC. The chain uses TRBV12-3 or TRBV12-4 and TRBJ1-2, with 7 bases matching TRBD1. V dropped 3 bases and J dropped 5; count of bases not matched to a gene: 15. The CDR3 length is 17 residues.

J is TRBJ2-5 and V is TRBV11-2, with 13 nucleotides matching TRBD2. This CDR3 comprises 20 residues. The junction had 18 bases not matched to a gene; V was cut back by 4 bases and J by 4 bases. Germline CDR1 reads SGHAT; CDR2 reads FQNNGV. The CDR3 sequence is CASSSEPRTSGRGSRETQYF. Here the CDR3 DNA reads TGTGCCAGCAGCTCAGAACCTCGGACTAGCGGGAGAGGTAGTCGAGAGACCCAGTACTTC.

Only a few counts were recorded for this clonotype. For the CDR3, the DNA is TGTGCCAGCAGTTACTCGAAACAGGGGAGGAACACTGAAGCTTTCTTT. Translation gives CASSYSKQGRNTEAFF. This chain joins TRBV6-2 or TRBV6-3 and TRBJ1-1, with TRBD1 matching 7 bases. This CDR3 has 16 amino acids. CDR1 MNHEY and CDR2 SVGEGT come from the germline V gene. Trimming at V came to 0 bases and at J to 1 base, leaving 5 bases not matched to a gene.

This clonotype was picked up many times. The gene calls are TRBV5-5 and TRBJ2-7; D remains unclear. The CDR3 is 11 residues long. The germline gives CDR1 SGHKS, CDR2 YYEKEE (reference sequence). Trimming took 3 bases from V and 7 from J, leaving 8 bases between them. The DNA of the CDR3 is TGTGCCAGCAGCTGGGGTCGGGAGCAGTACTTC. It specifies CASSWGREQYF.

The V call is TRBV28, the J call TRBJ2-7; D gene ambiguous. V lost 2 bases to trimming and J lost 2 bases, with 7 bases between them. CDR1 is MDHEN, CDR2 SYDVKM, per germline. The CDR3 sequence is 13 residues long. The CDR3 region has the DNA TGTGCCAGCAGTTTAGGGATGACCTACGAGCAGTACTTC. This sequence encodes CASSLGMTYEQYF.

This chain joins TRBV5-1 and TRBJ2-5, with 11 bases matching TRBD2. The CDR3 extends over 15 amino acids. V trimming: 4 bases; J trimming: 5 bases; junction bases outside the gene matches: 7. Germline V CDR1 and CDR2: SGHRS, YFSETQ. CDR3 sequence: CASSKGLADVETQYF. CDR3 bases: TGCGCCAGCAGCAAGGGACTAGCGGACGTGGAGACCCAGTACTTC. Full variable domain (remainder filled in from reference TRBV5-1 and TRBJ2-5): KAGVTQTPRYLIKTRGQQVTLSCSPISGHRSVSWYQQTPGQGLQFLFEYFSETQRNKGNFPGRFSGRQFSNSRSEMNVSTLELGDSALYLCASSKGLADVETQYFGPGTRLLVL.

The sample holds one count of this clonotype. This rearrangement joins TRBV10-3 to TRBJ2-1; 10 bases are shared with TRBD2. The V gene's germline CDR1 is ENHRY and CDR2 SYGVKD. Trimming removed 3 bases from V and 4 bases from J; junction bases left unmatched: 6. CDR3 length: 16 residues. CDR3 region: CAISEASGSFYNEQFF. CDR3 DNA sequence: TGTGCCATCAGTGAAGCTAGCGGGAGTTTTTACAATGAGCAGTTCTTC.

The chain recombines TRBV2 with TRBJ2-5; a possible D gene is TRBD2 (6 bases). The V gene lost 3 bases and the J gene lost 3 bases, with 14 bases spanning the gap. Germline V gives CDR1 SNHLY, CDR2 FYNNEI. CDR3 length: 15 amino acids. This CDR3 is CASSDGGKAKETQYF. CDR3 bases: TGTGCCAGCAGTGATGGCGGGAAGGCTAAAGAGACCCAGTACTTC.

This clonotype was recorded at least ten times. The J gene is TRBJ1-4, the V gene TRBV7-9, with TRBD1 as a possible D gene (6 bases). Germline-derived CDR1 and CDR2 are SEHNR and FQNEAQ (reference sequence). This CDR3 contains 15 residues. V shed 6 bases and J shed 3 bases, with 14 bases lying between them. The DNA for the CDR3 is TGTGCCAGCAGTCTGTCACAGGGCGCTAATGAAAAACTGTTTTTT. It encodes CASSLSQGANEKLFF.

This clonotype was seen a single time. This chain's CDR3 is CASSLSGGWHEQFF. The CDR3, as DNA: TGTGCCAGCAGCCTCAGCGGGGGTTGGCATGAGCAGTTCTTC. V and J are TRBV3-1 and TRBJ2-1, with 8 nucleotides matching TRBD2. Trimming at V came to 4 bases and at J to 8 bases, leaving 7 bases not matched to a gene. Germline CDR1 and CDR2: LGHDT and YNNKEL (reference sequence). The CDR3 consists of 14 residues.

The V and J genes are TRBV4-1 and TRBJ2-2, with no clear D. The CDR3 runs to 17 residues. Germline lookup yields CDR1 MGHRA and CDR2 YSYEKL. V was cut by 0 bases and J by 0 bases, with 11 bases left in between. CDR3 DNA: TGCGCCAGCAGCCAAGATCCCCCAGGACCGAACACCGGGGAGCTGTTTTTT. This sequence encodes CASSQDPPGPNTGELFF.

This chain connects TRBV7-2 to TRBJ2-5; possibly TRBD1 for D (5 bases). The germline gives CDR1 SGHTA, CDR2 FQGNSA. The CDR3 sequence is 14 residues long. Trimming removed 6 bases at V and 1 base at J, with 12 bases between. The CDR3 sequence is CASSYRTFQETQYF. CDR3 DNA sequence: TGTGCCAGCAGTTACAGGACCTTCCAAGAGACCCAGTACTTC.